This TCR beta chain emerged from a study of blood T cell repertoires in COVID-19. Study-level background: The analysed material was cDNA or gDNA that came from T cells, B-cell-depleted T cells, or PBMCs.

Produced via immunoSEQ multiplex PCR; TCRdb's table is partial and in-frame only. Of a few hundred thousand clones listed, about 87% were seen once; the top ten hold approximately 10%. Material for sequencing was PBMCs or T cells enriched from blood (not recorded which). The sequence was collected from a woman in her fifties or sixties who had recovered from COVID-19.

CDR3 nucleotides: TGCGCCAGCAGCTTGGGGACTAGTATCCTCGAGCAGTACTTC. This sequence encodes CASSLGTSILEQYF. The chain has TRBV5-1 and TRBJ2-7; TRBD2 agrees at 7 bases. The junction had 6 bases not matched to a gene; V was cut back by 0 bases and J by 6 bases. From germline, CDR1 is SGHRS and CDR2 YFSETQ. This CDR3 has 14 amino acids.